This TCR beta chain was obtained from a study of T cell repertoires in cytomegalovirus infection. Overall study: TCR beta signatures that were public indicated CMV infection and matching HLA type. Findings of the study overall: What dominated the ex vivo response were HLA-C-restricted CMV-specific TCR beta clonotypes.

From germline, CDR1 is SGHTA and CDR2 FQGNSA. The V and J ends lost 5 bases and 7 bases, in that order; junction bases with no gene match: 8. CDR3 length equals 14 residues. This clonotype appeared many times. The antigen is undetermined. MiXCR, run by TCRdb on the reads, gives a single entry per CDR3 protein. The sample has about half a million distinct CDR3 sequences, roughly a third seen once. Sample: cultured PBMCs, taken from culture after CMV antigen stimulation. The source is a human donor in good health (CMV status not recorded). Some clones in this sample may be carry-over from other donors' samples. The V gene is TRBV7-2, the J gene TRBJ1-5; 7 bases are a match to TRBD1. CDR3 residues: CASSTGTRGQPQHF. In nucleotides, the CDR3 is TGTGCCAGCAGCACCGGGACCAGGGGGCAGCCCCAGCATTTT. Combining the CDR3 with reference TRBV7-2 and TRBJ1-5 gives the whole variable domain GAGVSQSPSNKVTEKGKDVELRCDPISGHTALYWYRQSLGQGLEFLIYFQGNSAPDKSGLPSDRFSAERTGGSVSTLTIQRTQQEDSAVYLCASSTGTRGQPQHFGDGTRLSIL.